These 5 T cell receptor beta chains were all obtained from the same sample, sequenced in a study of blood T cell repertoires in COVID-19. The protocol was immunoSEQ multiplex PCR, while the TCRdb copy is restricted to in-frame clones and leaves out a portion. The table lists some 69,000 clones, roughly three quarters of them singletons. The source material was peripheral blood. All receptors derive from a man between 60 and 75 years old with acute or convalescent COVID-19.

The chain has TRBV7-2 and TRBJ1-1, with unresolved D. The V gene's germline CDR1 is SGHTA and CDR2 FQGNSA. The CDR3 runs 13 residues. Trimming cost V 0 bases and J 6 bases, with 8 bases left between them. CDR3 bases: TGTGCCAGCAGCTTAGCGAGGCACTCTGAAGCTTTCTTT. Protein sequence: CASSLARHSEAFF.

CDR3 in amino acids: CASSQDPGQFFEAFF. CDR3 sequence (DNA): TGCGCCAGCAGCCAAGATCCGGGACAGTTTTTTGAAGCTTTCTTT. This sequence joins TRBV4-1 and TRBJ1-1; TRBD1 agrees at 7 bases. This CDR3 region has 15 residues. Germline assignment: CDR1 MGHRA and CDR2 YSYEKL. Trimming took 0 bases from V and 7 from J; bases not matched to a gene: 8.

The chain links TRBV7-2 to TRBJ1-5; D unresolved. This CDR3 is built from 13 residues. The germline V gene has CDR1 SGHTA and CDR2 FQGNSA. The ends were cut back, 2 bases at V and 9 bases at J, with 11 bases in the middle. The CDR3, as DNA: TGTGCCAGCAGCTTATCCCCCAGGCGGCCCCAGCATTTT. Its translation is CASSLSPRRPQHF. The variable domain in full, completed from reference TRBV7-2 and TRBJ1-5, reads GAGVSQSPSNKVTEKGKDVELRCDPISGHTALYWYRQSLGQGLEFLIYFQGNSAPDKSGLPSDRFSAERTGGSVSTLTIQRTQQEDSAVYLCASSLSPRRPQHFGDGTRLSIL.

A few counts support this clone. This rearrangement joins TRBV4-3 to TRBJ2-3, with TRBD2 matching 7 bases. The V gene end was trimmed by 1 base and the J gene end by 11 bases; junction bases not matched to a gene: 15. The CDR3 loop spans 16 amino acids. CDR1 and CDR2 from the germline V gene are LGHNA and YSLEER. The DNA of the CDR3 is TGCGCCAGCAGCCAAGGGTCTGCGGCGACTCGCGGGGGGCAGTATTTT. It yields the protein CASSQGSAATRGGQYF.

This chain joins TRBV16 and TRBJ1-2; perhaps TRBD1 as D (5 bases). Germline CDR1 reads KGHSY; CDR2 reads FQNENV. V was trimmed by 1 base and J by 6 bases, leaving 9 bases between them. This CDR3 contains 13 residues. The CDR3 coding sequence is TGTGCCAGCAGCCAATGGCAAGGGGATGGCTACACCTTC. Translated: CASSQWQGDGYTF.